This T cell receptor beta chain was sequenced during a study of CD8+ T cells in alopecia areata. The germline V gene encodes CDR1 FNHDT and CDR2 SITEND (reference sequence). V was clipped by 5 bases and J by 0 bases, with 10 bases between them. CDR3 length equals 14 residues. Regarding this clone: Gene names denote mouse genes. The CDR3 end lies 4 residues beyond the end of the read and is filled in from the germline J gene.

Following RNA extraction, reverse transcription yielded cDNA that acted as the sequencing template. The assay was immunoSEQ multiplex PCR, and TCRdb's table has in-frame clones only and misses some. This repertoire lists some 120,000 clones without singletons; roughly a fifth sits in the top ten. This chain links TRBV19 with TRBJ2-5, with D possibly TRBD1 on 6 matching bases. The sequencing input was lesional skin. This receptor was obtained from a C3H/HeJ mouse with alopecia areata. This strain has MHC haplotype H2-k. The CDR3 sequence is CASSGTYNQDTQYF. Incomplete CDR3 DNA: TGTGCCAGCAGCGGGACATATAACCAAGAC. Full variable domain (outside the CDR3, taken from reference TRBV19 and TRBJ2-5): GGIITQTPKFLIGQEGQKLTLKCQQNFNHDTMYWYRQDSGKGLRLIYYSITENDLQKGDLSEGYDASREKKSSFSLTVTSAQKNEMAVFLCASSGTYNQDTQYFGPGTRLLVL.